This T cell receptor beta chain was documented in a study of T cells in Graves' hyperthyroidism and ophthalmopathy. RNA transcripts provided the source from which TCR beta CDR3 regions were amplified. The TCR CDR3 was amplified in a first-round RT-PCR using the HTBI primer set. TCRdb recomputed calls from the multiplex PCR reads with MiXCR, one row per CDR3 protein. The sample contains fewer than 450,000 distinct CDR3 sequences, roughly a sixth of which appear only once. Hyperthyroidism was newly diagnosed in patients aged 18 to 65 (duration under 2 months). Diagnosis relied on clinical symptoms, serum thyroxine and TRAb, thyroid ultrasound and orbital computed tomography. The blood sample predates any ophthalmopathy symptoms, coming from first hyperthyroidism diagnosis. The PBMCs were taken from 10 ml of fresh peripheral blood. The CDR3 loop spans 13 amino acids. Trimming took 6 bases from V and 5 from J; bases not matched to a gene: 6. The germline CDR1 and CDR2 sequences are MNHEY and SVGEGT.

The TCR was taken from a woman younger than 45 with Graves' hyperthyroidism that later progressed to Graves' ophthalmopathy. The sequencing input was blood. The chain employs TRBV6-2 or TRBV6-3 and TRBJ2-7; TRBD1 matches at 8 bases. CDR3: CASRRQGAHEQYF. The DNA of the CDR3 is TGTGCCAGCAGGAGGCAGGGGGCCCACGAGCAGTACTTC.